Listed here are 28 T cell receptor beta chains from one sample, sequenced in a study of blood T cell repertoires in COVID-19. The table came from immunoSEQ multiplex PCR; TCRdb's copy has only in-frame clones and leaves some out. The data hold about 140,000 clones, with nearly 80% observed a single time. Sequenced sample: PBMCs or T cells enriched from blood (not recorded which). These receptors originate from a woman aged 45-65 years who had recovered from COVID-19.

In this sample, this clone turned up a few times. This chain uses TRBV11-3 with TRBJ1-1; D call uncertain. Germline V gives CDR1 SGHNT, CDR2 YENEEA. V lost 1 base, J lost 0 bases, and 9 bases lay in between. The CDR3 consists of 15 residues. In nucleotides, the CDR3 is TGTGCCAGCAGCTTAGGCTCAGGTCTGAACACTGAAGCTTTCTTT. Amino acid sequence: CASSLGSGLNTEAFF.

The rearrangement uses TRBV11-2 and TRBJ1-5; 8 bases are shared with TRBD1. The CDR3 runs to 15 residues. Trimming removed 5 bases from V and 1 base from J; junction bases left unmatched: 4. Germline V lookup: CDR1 SGHAT, CDR2 FQNNGV. CDR3 amino acids: CASSQDRESNQPQHF. The CDR3 nucleotides are TGTGCCAGCAGCCAGGACAGGGAGAGCAATCAGCCCCAGCATTTT.

This chain joins TRBV19 and TRBJ2-7; the D gene is possibly TRBD2 (5 bases). With 6 bases removed from V and 6 bases from J, the gap between germline ends came to 18 bases. The CDR3 is 14 residues long. In germline, CDR1 is LNHDA, CDR2 SQIVND (reference sequence). CDR3 coding DNA: TGTGCCAGTAGAAGAAACAGCAGAGAGGGCGAGCAGTACTTC. Amino acid sequence: CASRRNSREGEQYF.

Many counts were recorded for this clone. J is TRBJ2-7 and V is TRBV2; 7 positions agree with TRBD1. Germline V gene data show CDR1 as SNHLY and CDR2 as FYNNEI. V shed 5 bases, J shed 5 bases, and the junction held 15 bases outside the gene matches. CDR3 length: 16 residues. The CDR3 coding sequence is TGTGCCAGCAGTACTCAGACAGGGTTATTATCAAACGAGCAGTACTTC. This sequence encodes CASSTQTGLLSNEQYF.

V and J are TRBV19 and TRBJ2-5; 7 bases match TRBD1. CDR3 length equals 15 residues. Germline V lookup: CDR1 LNHDA, CDR2 SQIVND (reference sequence). Trimming removed 3 bases from V and 0 bases from J; junction bases left unmatched: 4. The CDR3 sequence: CASSMGQTYQETQYF. In nucleotides, the CDR3 is TGTGCCAGTAGTATGGGACAGACGTACCAAGAGACCCAGTACTTC.

CDR3 in amino acids: CASSEATVPVAEAFF. The CDR3 nucleotides read TGTGCCAGCAGTGAAGCCACTGTCCCGGTAGCTGAAGCTTTCTTT. V usage is TRBV2 and J usage is TRBJ1-1, with unresolved D. Trimming took 0 bases from V and 6 from J, leaving 14 bases between them. The length of the CDR3 is 15 residues. Looked up from germline, CDR1 is SNHLY and CDR2 is FYNNEI.

V usage is TRBV25-1 and J usage is TRBJ1-1, with 8 positions matching TRBD1. V gave up 6 bases and J gave up 1 base; unmatched junction bases: 1. Looked up from germline, CDR1 is MGHDK and CDR2 is SYGVNS. CDR3 length equals 13 residues. CDR3: CASSGQGNTEAFF. The CDR3 DNA reads as TGTGCCAGCAGCGGACAGGGGAACACTGAAGCTTTCTTT.

The gene calls are TRBV28 and TRBJ2-4; perhaps TRBD1 as D (6 bases). V lost 5 bases to trimming and J lost 7 bases, with 21 bases between them. The CDR3 has 16 residues. Looked up from germline, CDR1 is MDHEN and CDR2 is SYDVKM. The CDR3 nucleotides read TGTGCCAGCAGTCTGTACTCCGGGACAACGGGTAACATTCAGTACTTC. Its protein product is CASSLYSGTTGNIQYF.

This chain joins TRBV7-2 and TRBJ1-6; D may be TRBD1 (6 bases). Germline V gives CDR1 SGHTA, CDR2 FQGNSA. V lost 4 bases to trimming and J lost 10 bases, with 17 bases between them. This CDR3 is 15 amino acids long. CDR3 region: CASSSGGAGRSPLHF. The DNA for the CDR3 is TGTGCCAGCAGCTCTGGGGGGGCAGGCCGATCACCCCTCCACTTT.

The chain employs TRBV7-6 and TRBJ2-2; perhaps TRBD2 as D (6 bases). Germline loops: CDR1 SGHVS, CDR2 FNYEAQ. V was trimmed by 5 bases and J by 3 bases, leaving 13 bases between them. CDR3 size: 15 residues. The CDR3 protein is CASSPRGEDTGELFF. In DNA, the CDR3 is TGTGCCAGCAGCCCCAGAGGGGAGGACACCGGGGAGCTGTTTTTT.

Details on this clone: A junction end diverges from the germline sequence, so it may reflect a read error. This rearrangement joins TRBV7-8 to TRBJ2-6; D might be TRBD1 (6 bases). The CDR3 sequence is 19 residues long. Looked up from germline, CDR1 is SGHVS and CDR2 is FQNEAQ. The CDR3 nucleotides are TGTGCCAGCAACTTAGGGGAGACAGGACCCCTCTCTGGGGCCAACGTCCTGACTTTC. Protein sequence: CASNLGETGPLSGANVLTF.

The CDR3 is CASSPPDSSWGTQYF. CDR3 in DNA: TGTGCCAGCAGTCCACCCGACAGCAGCTGGGGTACGCAGTATTTT. This chain joins TRBV28 and TRBJ2-3; the D gene is possibly TRBD1 (5 bases). Germline CDR1 reads MDHEN; CDR2 reads SYDVKM. Trimming took off 5 bases at V and 8 bases at J, with 20 bases between the two ends. There are 15 residues in the CDR3.

For the CDR3, the DNA is TGTGCCAGCAGTTTCCAGGTCCGAGAGGGCTACACCTTC. This sequence encodes CASSFQVREGYTF. The J gene is TRBJ1-2, the V gene TRBV6-5; D unresolved. The germline CDR1 and CDR2 sequences are MNHEY and SVGAGI. Between the trimmed V and J ends, which lost 4 bases and 8 bases, there was a span of 14 bases. The CDR3 is 13 amino acids.

The chain is built from TRBV7-3 and TRBJ2-6; D is ambiguous. V was cut by 4 bases and J by 2 bases, with 12 bases left in between. CDR3 size: 16 residues. Germline V gives CDR1 SGHTA, CDR2 FQGTGA. In DNA, the CDR3 is TGTGCCAGCAGCTCTCAGACTGCCCCTGGGGCCAACGTCCTGACTTTC. Translated: CASSSQTAPGANVLTF.

The gene calls are TRBV30 and TRBJ2-1; weak D call: TRBD2 (7 bases). The germline V gene has CDR1 GTSNPN and CDR2 SVGIG (reference sequence). V was pared by 8 bases and J by 4 bases, with 18 bases between. There are 14 residues in the CDR3. The CDR3 is CAGYGGGSYNEQFF. For the CDR3, the DNA is TGTGCCGGATATGGGGGCGGGAGTTACAATGAGCAGTTCTTC.

The gene calls are TRBV30 and TRBJ1-5; 8 nucleotides align to TRBD1. CDR1 and CDR2 from the germline V gene are GTSNPN and SVGIG (reference sequence). This CDR3 is built from 14 residues. The ends lost 5 bases at V and 7 bases at J; junction bases unmatched: 10. The CDR3 here is CAWDGQGGRQPQHF. The CDR3 bases are TGTGCCTGGGACGGACAGGGAGGACGGCAGCCCCAGCATTTT.

V and J are TRBV5-1 and TRBJ1-1; a weak D match, TRBD1 (6 bases). CDR3 size: 14 residues. Germline CDR1 SGHRS, CDR2 YFSETQ. Trimming stripped 4 bases from V and 7 bases from J, with 17 bases between. The CDR3 loop reads CASSGDTHVGEAFF. The CDR3 DNA sequence: TGCGCCAGCAGCGGGGACACCCACGTCGGTGAAGCTTTCTTT.

This clone has just a few counts. The chain employs TRBV11-2 and TRBJ1-2, with TRBD1 identical over 7 bases. The CDR3 is made up of 15 amino acids. Germline-derived CDR1 and CDR2 are SGHAT and FQNNGV. V lost 0 bases, J lost 2 bases, and 3 bases stayed unmatched. The CDR3 nucleotides read TGTGCCAGCAGCTTAGATCGAGGGGGCAACTATGGCTACACCTTC. Its translation is CASSLDRGGNYGYTF.

The genes are TRBV29-1 and TRBJ2-2; TRBD1 might be the D (5 bases). Trimming removed 1 base at V and 3 bases at J, with 15 bases between. CDR3 length: 16 residues. Germline values: CDR1 SQVTM, CDR2 ANQGSEA. CDR3 in amino acids: CSVEAPGIEDTGELFF. As DNA, the CDR3 is TGCAGCGTTGAAGCCCCAGGGATAGAGGACACCGGGGAGCTGTTTTTT.

This chain joins TRBV30 and TRBJ2-7, with 9 bases matching TRBD1. Germline assignment: CDR1 GTSNPN and CDR2 SVGIG (reference sequence). This CDR3 is 16 amino acids long. V dropped 2 bases and J dropped 6; count of bases not matched to a gene: 14. Written as DNA, the CDR3 is TGTGCCTGGAGTCTTTACTCACCGGGACAGGGTTTCGAGCAGTACTTC. As protein: CAWSLYSPGQGFEQYF.

V usage is TRBV13 and J usage is TRBJ1-1; D not certain. The V gene lost 7 bases and the J gene lost 2 bases, with 11 bases spanning the gap. The CDR3 is made up of 13 amino acids. The germline CDR1 and CDR2 sequences are PRHDT and FYEKMQ (reference sequence). The CDR3 loop is CASTQRDNTEAFF. In DNA, the CDR3 is TGTGCCAGCACGCAGCGGGATAACACTGAAGCTTTCTTT.

The chain joins TRBV19 to TRBJ1-2; no definite D call. Germline V CDR1 and CDR2: LNHDA, SQIVND (reference sequence). Trimming left V 7 bases short and J 7 bases short, with 10 bases between. The CDR3 sequence is 11 residues long. The CDR3 here is CASNPGGGYTF. The CDR3 bases are TGTGCCAGTAACCCTGGCGGTGGCTACACCTTC.

The V and J genes are TRBV5-1 and TRBJ2-3; 7 nucleotides align to TRBD1. The CDR3 runs to 13 residues. V dropped 7 bases and J dropped 4; count of bases not matched to a gene: 6. Germline V CDR1 and CDR2: SGHRS, YFSETQ. CDR3 region: CASAYQGADTQYF. For the CDR3, the DNA is TGCGCCAGCGCCTATCAGGGGGCAGATACGCAGTATTTT.

This clone occurred once. This rearrangement joins TRBV5-4 to TRBJ2-3; 11 bases are a match to TRBD2. This CDR3 region has 15 residues. Per the germline V gene, CDR1 is SGHNT and CDR2 is YYREEE (reference sequence). J gave up 5 bases and V 2 bases, and 4 bases lay outside the gene matches. The chain's CDR3 is CASSFSGGAGDTQYF. The CDR3 nucleotides are TGTGCCAGCAGCTTTAGCGGGGGGGCAGGAGATACGCAGTATTTT.

The V gene is TRBV2, the J gene TRBJ2-3, with 11 bases matching TRBD2. The CDR3 runs to 20 residues. V shed 6 bases and J 5 bases; nucleotides not matched to a gene: 22. Germline values: CDR1 SNHLY, CDR2 FYNNEI. The CDR3 loop reads CASSHESGLAATSGGDTQYF. Written as DNA, the CDR3 is TGTGCCAGCAGCCACGAATCGGGACTAGCGGCTACCAGTGGAGGAGATACGCAGTATTTT.

This clone was seen once. The V gene is TRBV5-8, the J gene TRBJ2-1, with D perhaps matching TRBD2 (6 bases). The ends were cut back, 10 bases at V and 2 bases at J, with 16 bases in the middle. CDR1 and CDR2 from the germline V gene are SGHTS and YDEGEE. The CDR3 runs 14 residues. The CDR3 spells CAGHPSGAYNEQFF. CDR3 in DNA: TGTGCCGGCCACCCATCGGGGGCCTACAATGAGCAGTTCTTC. Filled out from reference TRBV5-8 and TRBJ2-1, the complete variable domain reads EAGVTQSPTHLIKTRGQQATLRCSPISGHTSVYWYQQALGLGLQFLLWYDEGEERNRGNFPPRFSGRQFPNYSSELNVNALELEDSALYLCAGHPSGAYNEQFFGPGTRLTVL.

The V call is TRBV25-1, the J call TRBJ2-1, with a weak D call TRBD2 (7 bases). Germline lookup yields CDR1 MGHDK and CDR2 SYGVNS. The CDR3 is 16 amino acids. Trimming shortened V by 6 bases and J by 3 bases, and 18 bases separated the two germline ends. CDR3 nucleotides: TGTGCCAGCAGCCCCATGGGGGGGCAGGGCTACAATGAGCAGTTCTTC. Protein product: CASSPMGGQGYNEQFF.

This chain connects TRBV29-1 to TRBJ1-1, with TRBD1 matching over 8 bases. With V trimmed by 6 bases and J by 5 bases, 14 bases remained unmatched. The CDR3 is made up of 15 amino acids. The germline V gene encodes CDR1 SQVTM and CDR2 ANQGSEA. CDR3 nucleotide sequence: TGCAGCGTCCACGCGGGGTTGACAGGGGTGACTGAAGCTTTCTTT. Its protein is CSVHAGLTGVTEAFF. The variable domain in full, with the rest retrieved from reference TRBV29-1 and TRBJ1-1, is SAVISQKPSRDICQRGTSLTIQCQVDSQVTMMFWYRQQPGQSLTLIATANQGSEATYESGFVIDKFPISRPNLTFSTLTVSNMSPEDSSIYLCSVHAGLTGVTEAFFGQGTRLTVV.